One and the same sample provided the 11 T cell receptor beta chains below, sequenced in a study of blood T cells in healthy people across ages. The authors ran a second PCR of roughly 6 to 11 cycles using a sample-barcoded 5' primer and a J-beta primer mix. TCRdb passed the 5' RACE reads through MiXCR, listing each CDR3 protein once. The data hold approximately 800,000 distinct CDR3 sequences, with about 55% observed a single time. The sample comprised blood. The receptors were sampled from a man older than 75 in good health.

The gene calls are TRBV27 and TRBJ2-5; maybe TRBD1 (6 bases). The J call may be faulty, since TRBJ2-7 better matches the DNA end. Germline V gene sequence: CDR1 MNHEY, CDR2 SMNVEV (reference sequence). This CDR3 has 18 amino acids. In DNA form, the CDR3 reads TGTGCCAGCAGTCAGTCCGGACAGTTCACTCTCATTCCCAACGAGCAGTACTTC. Translated, it gives CASSQSGQFTLIPNEQYF.

The chain uses TRBV5-1 and TRBJ2-7, with 7 bases aligning to TRBD1. There are 13 residues in the CDR3. CDR1 and CDR2 (germline): SGHRS, YFSETQ. The V segment lost 3 bases and the J segment 6 bases; nucleotides outside the gene matches: 6. CDR3 sequence (DNA): TGCGCCAGCAGCTACCGACAGGGATCCGAGCAGTACTTC. Its protein is CASSYRQGSEQYF.

The rearrangement links TRBV20-1 to TRBJ2-1, with 11 bases lining up with TRBD2. Germline V lookup: CDR1 DFQATT, CDR2 SNEGSKA (reference sequence). Trimming removed 8 bases from V and 9 bases from J; junction bases left unmatched: 18. The CDR3 consists of 16 residues. In DNA, the CDR3 is TGCAGTTCCCTAGTCGCTAGCGGGAGGATAAGCGGTGAGCAGTTCTTC. Its translation: CSSLVASGRISGEQFF.

The chain links TRBV7-9 to TRBJ1-4; TRBD1 matches at 7 bases. CDR3 length: 16 amino acids. J gave up 10 bases and V 5 bases, and 16 bases lay outside the gene matches. Germline V CDR1 and CDR2: SEHNR, FQNEAQ (reference sequence). CDR3 DNA sequence: TGTGCCAGCAGCCCCTCCGGGCAGGGGGGGACTGGAAAACTGTTTTTT. It specifies CASSPSGQGGTGKLFF. Together with reference TRBV7-9 and TRBJ1-4, the CDR3 gives the full variable domain: DTGVSQNPRHKITKRGQNVTFRCDPISEHNRLYWYRQTLGQGPEFLTYFQNEAQLEKSRLLSDRFSAERPKGSFSTLEIQRTEQGDSAMYLCASSPSGQGGTGKLFFGSGTQLSVL.

This clonotype occurred a few times. V is TRBV12-5 and J is TRBJ1-6, with 7 bases fitting TRBD1. The CDR3 is made up of 17 amino acids. With V trimmed by 0 bases and J by 3 bases, 5 bases remained unmatched. Germline assignment: CDR1 LGHNT and CDR2 FRNRAP. CDR3 coding DNA: TGTGCTAGTGGTTTGGTACTGGGACAGAGCTATAATTCACCCCTCCACTTT. Protein product: CASGLVLGQSYNSPLHF.

This clonotype was counted only a few times. This rearrangement joins TRBV28 to TRBJ2-5; 7 bases align to TRBD2. The J call is doubtful: the DNA matches TRBJ2-7 better. Germline V gene lookup returns CDR1 MDHEN and CDR2 SYDVKM. The CDR3 sequence is 15 residues long. CDR3 bases: TGTGCCAGCAGTTCACCGGGGGGTGTGAGGAACGAGCAGTACTTC. Its protein product is CASSSPGGVRNEQYF.

The chain uses TRBV20-1 and TRBJ1-2; D call uncertain. V was pared by 3 bases and J by 8 bases, with 13 bases between. The germline gives CDR1 DFQATT, CDR2 SNEGSKA (reference sequence). The CDR3 is 12 amino acids. CDR3 sequence reads: CSARTRERGYTF. The CDR3 DNA is TGCAGTGCTAGGACTCGGGAGAGGGGCTACACCTTC.

The chain recombines TRBV12-3 or TRBV12-4 with TRBJ1-1; D perhaps matches TRBD1 (6 bases). V lost 8 bases and J 1 base, leaving 8 bases between the germline ends. This CDR3 is built from 12 residues. The CDR3 spells CASPGANTEAFF. CDR3 in DNA: TGTGCCAGCCCGGGGGCGAACACTGAAGCTTTCTTT.

The chain is built from TRBV28 and TRBJ2-4, with D tentatively TRBD2 (7 bases). Germline CDR1 reads MDHEN; CDR2 reads SYDVKM. V was shortened by 4 bases and J by 3 bases, with 13 bases between the two germline ends. The CDR3 consists of 15 residues. This CDR3 is CASSSRGAVKNIQYF. CDR3 nucleotide sequence: TGTGCCAGCAGTTCTCGGGGGGCTGTCAAAAACATTCAGTACTTC.

The rearrangement joins TRBV28 to TRBJ2-5, with a possible D match to TRBD1 (7 bases). Per the germline V gene, CDR1 is MDHEN and CDR2 is SYDVKM. The CDR3 consists of 13 residues. Trimming cost V 6 bases and J 7 bases, with 15 bases left between them. The CDR3 bases are TGTGCCAGCAGAACGGACAGGAGGGGGACCCAGTACTTC. Translated: CASRTDRRGTQYF.

On this clonotype itself: The junction and the germline gene differ at one end; a read error may be behind it. The rearrangement uses TRBV20-1 and TRBJ2-5; D assignment may be TRBD1 or TRBD2 (7 bases each). Germline values: CDR1 DFQATT, CDR2 SNEGSKA (reference sequence). This CDR3 has 14 residues. The CDR3 loop is CSALRTGGGESQYF. For the CDR3, the DNA is TGCAGTGCTTTACGGACAGGCGGGGGAGAGTCCCAGTACTTC.